Listed below are T cell receptor beta chains from one sample, sequenced in a study of blood T cell repertoires in COVID-19. The method was immunoSEQ multiplex PCR; TCRdb's version includes in-frame clones alone and lacks a portion of them. The data contain 200,000 or so clones, about 79% of them singletons. The source material was peripheral blood. The receptors originated from a human donor in a cohort sampled during active COVID-19. Each CDR3 is given with its conserved first and last residue. A D gene is named only where the DNA matches it firmly. Expanded clones get a size class; other rows say once, few or many, or leave the size out.

>.|once|TRBV19|TRBJ2-1
CASGLSNEQFF
TGTGCCAGTGGACTAAGCAATGAGCAGTTCTTC
>TRBD1|.|TRBV5-4|TRBJ2-7
CASSVGTAEEQYF
TGTGCCAGCAGCGTTGGGACAGCTGAGGAGCAGTACTTC
>TRBD2|.|TRBV10-2|TRBJ2-1
CASSESASGSRSYNEQFF
TGCGCCAGCAGTGAGTCGGCTAGCGGGAGCCGCTCCTACAATGAGCAGTTCTTC
>TRBD2|.|TRBV28|TRBJ2-5
CASSVWTSGNQETQYF
TGTGCCAGCAGTGTTTGGACTAGCGGGAACCAAGAGACCCAGTACTTC
>.|.|TRBV28|TRBJ1-4
CASRTTATNEKLFF
TGTGCCAGCAGAACAACCGCAACTAATGAAAAACTGTTTTTT
>.|.|TRBV2|TRBJ2-1
CASSDLRGNEQFF
TGTGCCAGCAGTGATCTCCGCGGCAATGAGCAGTTCTTC
>.|.|TRBV15|TRBJ2-2
CATSRDWGTLNTGELFF
TGTGCCACCAGCAGAGATTGGGGGACATTGAACACCGGGGAGCTGTTTTTT
>TRBD2|.|TRBV28|TRBJ2-1
CASSPSSGSSYNEQFF
TGTGCCAGCAGTCCCTCTAGCGGGAGCTCCTACAATGAGCAGTTCTTC
>TRBD1|few|TRBV4-1|TRBJ1-5
CASSQTGTGRGGQPQHF
TGCGCCAGCAGCCAAACCGGGACAGGGAGGGGAGGGCAGCCCCAGCATTTT
>TRBD2|.|TRBV5-1|TRBJ2-5
CASRQRVAGGPAETQYF
TGCGCCAGTCGCCAAAGGGTAGCGGGAGGGCCGGCAGAGACCCAGTACTTC
>.|.|TRBV12-3/TRBV12-4|TRBJ2-3
CASSGLTDTQYF
TGTGCCAGCAGTGGCCTGACAGATACGCAGTATTTT
>TRBD2|once|TRBV19|TRBJ2-5
CASSLLLAGQETQYF
TGTGCCAGTAGTCTTTTACTAGCGGGGCAAGAGACCCAGTACTTC
>.|.|TRBV15|TRBJ2-7
CATSTPQGATYEQYF
TGTGCCACCAGCACACCACAGGGCGCTACCTACGAGCAGTACTTC
>.|few|TRBV30|TRBJ2-1
CAWAGPGEGYYNEQFF
TGTGCCTGGGCGGGCCCGGGAGAAGGGTACTACAATGAGCAGTTCTTC
>.|.|TRBV29-1|TRBJ2-3
CSVGGPLTSTDTQYF
TGCAGCGTTGGGGGGCCTCTAACTAGCACAGATACGCAGTATTTT
>.|.|TRBV27|TRBJ2-7
CASSLAGPALSYEQYF
TGTGCCAGCAGTTTAGCGGGACCTGCCCTCTCCTACGAGCAGTACTTC
>.|many|TRBV5-1|TRBJ2-2
CASSLALTGELFF
TGCGCCAGCAGCTTGGCTCTCACCGGGGAGCTGTTTTTT
>.|.|TRBV5-6|TRBJ2-7
CASSLLPENYEQYF
TGTGCCAGCAGCTTGCTTCCAGAAAACTACGAGCAGTACTTC
>TRBD2|.|TRBV27|TRBJ2-1
CASSLSRAGGHNEQFF
TGTGCCAGCAGTTTATCTAGAGCGGGAGGTCACAATGAGCAGTTCTTC
>TRBD1|.|TRBV29-1|TRBJ1-1
CSGLLSGTGGLRAFF
TGCAGCGGCCTATTATCCGGGACAGGGGGTCTTAGAGCTTTCTTT
>.|few|TRBV11-2|TRBJ1-1
CASSLIGSLEAFF
TGTGCCAGCAGCTTAATCGGTTCTCTCGAAGCTTTCTTT
>.|.|TRBV7-6|TRBJ1-3
CASSLASQVSGNTIYF
TGTGCCAGCAGCTTAGCGTCCCAGGTCTCTGGAAACACCATATATTTT
>.|.|TRBV18|TRBJ2-1
CASSPLADSYNEQFF
TGTGCCAGCTCACCACTAGCGGACTCCTACAATGAGCAGTTCTTC
>TRBD1|many|TRBV6-5|TRBJ2-7
CAGLGTGGSEQYF
TGTGCCGGCCTCGGGACAGGGGGTTCCGAGCAGTACTTC
>.|.|TRBV7-9|TRBJ2-2
CASSFFREYTGELFF
TGTGCCAGCAGCTTCTTCCGGGAATACACCGGGGAGCTGTTTTTT
>TRBD1|.|TRBV6-5|TRBJ2-6
CASRGTGKTHVLTF
TGTGCCAGCAGAGGGACAGGGAAAACGCACGTCCTGACTTTC
>TRBD2|.|TRBV6-5|TRBJ2-7
CASSYSIMGGRGEQYF
TGTGCCAGCAGTTACTCGATCATGGGCGGGAGGGGCGAGCAGTACTTC
>.|.|TRBV7-9|TRBJ1-3
CASSSVFPAENTIYF
TGTGCCAGCAGCTCGGTCTTCCCCGCCGAAAACACCATATATTTT
>.|.|TRBV18|TRBJ2-3
CASSPRGLDTQYF
TGTGCCAGCTCACCTAGGGGTCTGGATACGCAGTATTTT
>.|.|TRBV13|TRBJ1-3
CASSSQGSGNTIYF
TGTGCCAGCAGCTCCCAGGGCTCTGGAAACACCATATATTTT
>.|.|TRBV25-1|TRBJ1-4
CASSEWDMAYNEKLFF
TGTGCCAGCAGTGAATGGGACATGGCCTACAATGAAAAACTGTTTTTT
>.|.|TRBV7-2|TRBJ1-6
CASSLAVGNLYNSPLHF
TGTGCCAGCAGCTTAGCCGTGGGCAACCTCTATAATTCACCCCTCCACTTT
>.|.|TRBV18|TRBJ2-3
CASSPPGDTQYF
TGTGCCAGCTCACCGCCGGGGGATACGCAGTATTTT
>.|.|TRBV4-1|TRBJ2-7
CASSQDTIQGWYEQYF
TGCGCCAGCAGCCAGGATACGATACAGGGATGGTACGAGCAGTACTTC
>.|.|TRBV2|TRBJ2-1
CASTKEPSYNEQFF
TGTGCCAGCACCAAGGAGCCGAGCTACAATGAGCAGTTCTTC
>TRBD1|.|TRBV5-1|TRBJ2-7
CASSTRTGWHEQYF
TGCGCCAGCAGCACCCGGACAGGGTGGCACGAGCAGTACTTC
>.|.|TRBV28|TRBJ1-2
CASSWVVDSYGYTF
TGTGCCAGCAGCTGGGTGGTGGACTCCTATGGCTACACCTTC
>TRBD1|.|TRBV6-5|TRBJ1-1
CASGQGLRTEAFF
TGTGCCAGCGGACAGGGTTTGCGCACTGAAGCTTTCTTT
>.|.|TRBV5-1|TRBJ2-7
CASSLKGGYEQYF
TGCGCCAGCAGCTTGAAAGGGGGCTACGAGCAGTACTTC
>TRBD1|.|TRBV28|TRBJ1-5
CASSPTDRGSNQPQHF
TGTGCCAGCAGTCCAACAGACAGGGGATCCAATCAGCCCCAGCATTTT
>TRBD1|.|TRBV7-2|TRBJ2-7
CASSFGDRGRSYEQYF
TGTGCCAGCAGCTTTGGGGACAGGGGTCGGAGCTACGAGCAGTACTTC
>.|.|TRBV21-1|TRBJ2-2
CASSKVGGRVLRGNTGELFF
TGTGCCAGCAGCAAAGTTGGCGGGAGGGTCTTGAGGGGAAACACCGGGGAGCTGTTTTTT
>TRBD2|.|TRBV18|TRBJ2-7
CASSLLAGVIYEQYF
TGTGCCAGCTCATTACTAGCGGGAGTAATTTACGAGCAGTACTTC
>TRBD2|.|TRBV18|TRBJ2-7
CASSQLTSGKLHEQYF
TGTGCCAGCTCACAACTGACTAGCGGGAAGCTCCACGAGCAGTACTTC
>.|.|TRBV28|TRBJ2-6
CASSLASYLGANVLTF
TGTGCCAGCAGTTTAGCGTCATACCTTGGGGCCAACGTCCTGACTTTC
>.|.|TRBV2|TRBJ2-7
CASSEISDRSYEQYF
TGTGCCAGCAGTGAAATATCGGACAGATCCTACGAGCAGTACTTC
>.|.|TRBV28|TRBJ2-7
CASTDPRTRGYEQYF
TGTGCCAGCACGGACCCGCGGACTAGGGGGTACGAGCAGTACTTC
>TRBD1|few|TRBV28|TRBJ2-3
CASSLYGQGKGDTQYF
TGTGCCAGCAGCCTTTACGGACAGGGGAAGGGAGATACGCAGTATTTT
>.|.|TRBV19|TRBJ2-7
CASSSSQEYYEQYF
TGTGCCAGTAGTAGCTCCCAGGAATACTACGAGCAGTACTTC
>.|once|TRBV2|TRBJ2-6
CASRWLANVLTF
TGTGCCAGCAGGTGGCTCGCCAACGTCCTGACTTTC
>TRBD1|.|TRBV4-1|TRBJ2-2
CASSQGQPTGLGTGELFF
TGCGCCAGCAGCCAAGGTCAACCGACAGGGTTGGGGACCGGGGAGCTGTTTTTT
>.|.|TRBV29-1|TRBJ2-3
CSVEWGVSTDTQYF
TGCAGCGTTGAATGGGGCGTCAGCACAGATACGCAGTATTTT
>.|once|TRBV6-5|TRBJ1-1
CASSYRGFTEAFF
TGTGCCAGCAGTTACAGGGGCTTCACTGAAGCTTTCTTT